The clone carrying this T cell receptor (beta chain) was seen at least ten times. The source of the sample is a study of T cells after yellow fever vaccination. TCRdb reanalysed the 5' RACE reads using MiXCR and keeps one entry per CDR3 protein. Here the sample spans around 550,000 distinct CDR3 sequences, about a fifth being singletons. CDR1 is SGDLS, CDR2 YYNGEE, per germline. The CDR3 is 14 amino acids. The V end lost 3 bases, the J end lost 2 bases, and 10 bases lay between the germline ends. The sequence was collected from a man younger than 40 who received the YFV17D yellow fever vaccine. The sequences come from PBMCs, collected 15 days after the yellow fever booster vaccination. This chain links TRBV9 with TRBJ2-3; D remains unclear. CDR3 DNA sequence: TGTGCCAGCAGCGCAGTAGGGTTCACAGATACGCAGTATTTT. Translating gives CASSAVGFTDTQYF.